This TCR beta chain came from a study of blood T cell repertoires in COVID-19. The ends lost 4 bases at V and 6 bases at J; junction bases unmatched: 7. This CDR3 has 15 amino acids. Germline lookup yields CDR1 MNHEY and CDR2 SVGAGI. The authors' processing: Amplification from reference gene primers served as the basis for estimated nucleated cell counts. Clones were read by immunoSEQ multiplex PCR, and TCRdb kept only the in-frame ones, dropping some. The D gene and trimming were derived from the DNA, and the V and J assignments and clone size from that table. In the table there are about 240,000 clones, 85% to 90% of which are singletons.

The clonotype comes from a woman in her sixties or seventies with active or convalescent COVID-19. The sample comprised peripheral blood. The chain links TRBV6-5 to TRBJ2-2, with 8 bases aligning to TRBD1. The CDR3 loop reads CASSSGQVGAGELFF. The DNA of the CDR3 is TGTGCCAGCAGTTCGGGACAGGTGGGGGCCGGGGAGCTGTTTTTT.